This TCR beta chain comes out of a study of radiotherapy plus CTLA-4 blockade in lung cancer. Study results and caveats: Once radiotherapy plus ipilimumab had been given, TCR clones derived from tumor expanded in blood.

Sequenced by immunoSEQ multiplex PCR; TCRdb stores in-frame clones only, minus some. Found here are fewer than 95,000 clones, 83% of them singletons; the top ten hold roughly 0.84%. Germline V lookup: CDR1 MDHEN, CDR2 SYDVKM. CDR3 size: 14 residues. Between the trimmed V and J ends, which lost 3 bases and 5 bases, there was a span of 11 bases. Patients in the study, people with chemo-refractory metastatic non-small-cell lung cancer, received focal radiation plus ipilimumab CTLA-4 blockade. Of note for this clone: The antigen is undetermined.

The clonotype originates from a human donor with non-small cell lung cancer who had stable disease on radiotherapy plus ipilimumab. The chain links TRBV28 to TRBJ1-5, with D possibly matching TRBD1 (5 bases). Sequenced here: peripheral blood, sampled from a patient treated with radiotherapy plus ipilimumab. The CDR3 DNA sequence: TGTGCCAGCAGTTTTGAGGGGAAATATCAGCCCCAGCATTTT. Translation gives CASSFEGKYQPQHF.